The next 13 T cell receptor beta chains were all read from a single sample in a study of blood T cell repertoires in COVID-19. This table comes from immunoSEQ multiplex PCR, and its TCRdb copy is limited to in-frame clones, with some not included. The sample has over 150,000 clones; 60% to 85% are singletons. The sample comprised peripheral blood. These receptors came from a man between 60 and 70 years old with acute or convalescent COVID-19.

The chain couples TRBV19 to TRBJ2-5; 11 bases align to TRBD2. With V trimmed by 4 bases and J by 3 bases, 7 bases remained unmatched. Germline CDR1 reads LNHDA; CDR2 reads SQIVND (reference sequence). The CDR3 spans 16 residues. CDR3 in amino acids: CASSTLAGGSEETQYF. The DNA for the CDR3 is TGTGCCAGTAGTACCCTAGCGGGGGGTTCTGAAGAGACCCAGTACTTC.

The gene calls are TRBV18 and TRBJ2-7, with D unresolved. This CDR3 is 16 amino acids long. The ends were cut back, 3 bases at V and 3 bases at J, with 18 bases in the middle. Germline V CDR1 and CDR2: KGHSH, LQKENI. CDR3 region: CASSPPSGSFRYEQYF. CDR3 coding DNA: TGTGCCAGCTCACCCCCCTCAGGAAGCTTTCGCTACGAGCAGTACTTC.

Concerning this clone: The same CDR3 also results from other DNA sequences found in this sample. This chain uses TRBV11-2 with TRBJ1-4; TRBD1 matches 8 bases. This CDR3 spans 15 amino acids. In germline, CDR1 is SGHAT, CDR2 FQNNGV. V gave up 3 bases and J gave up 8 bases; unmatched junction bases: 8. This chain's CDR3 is CASSLNGQGNEKLFF. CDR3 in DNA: TGTGCCAGCAGCTTGAACGGACAGGGAAACGAAAAACTGTTTTTT. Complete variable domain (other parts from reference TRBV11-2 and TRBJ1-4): EAGVAQSPRYKIIEKRQSVAFWCNPISGHATLYWYQQILGQGPKLLIQFQNNGVVDDSQLPKDRFSAERLKGVDSTLKIQPAKLEDSAVYLCASSLNGQGNEKLFFGSGTQLSVL.

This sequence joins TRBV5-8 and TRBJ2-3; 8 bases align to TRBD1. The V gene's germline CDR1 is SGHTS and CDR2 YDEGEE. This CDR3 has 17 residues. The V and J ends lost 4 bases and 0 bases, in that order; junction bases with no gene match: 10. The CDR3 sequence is CASSRKPGTGSTDTQYF. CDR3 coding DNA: TGTGCCAGCAGCCGAAAACCCGGGACAGGAAGCACAGATACGCAGTATTTT.

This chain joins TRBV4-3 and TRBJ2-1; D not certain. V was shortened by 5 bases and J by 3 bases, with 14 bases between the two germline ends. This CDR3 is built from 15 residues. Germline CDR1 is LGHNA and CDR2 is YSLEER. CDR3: CASSFTTINYNEQFF. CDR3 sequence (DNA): TGCGCCAGCAGCTTTACTACCATAAACTACAATGAGCAGTTCTTC.

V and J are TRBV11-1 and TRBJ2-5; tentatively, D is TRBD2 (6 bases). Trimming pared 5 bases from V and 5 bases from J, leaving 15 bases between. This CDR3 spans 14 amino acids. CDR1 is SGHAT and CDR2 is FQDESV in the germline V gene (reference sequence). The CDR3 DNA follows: TGTGCCAGCAGCCGGGGCGGGACTCGGGAGACCCAGTACTTC. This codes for CASSRGGTRETQYF.

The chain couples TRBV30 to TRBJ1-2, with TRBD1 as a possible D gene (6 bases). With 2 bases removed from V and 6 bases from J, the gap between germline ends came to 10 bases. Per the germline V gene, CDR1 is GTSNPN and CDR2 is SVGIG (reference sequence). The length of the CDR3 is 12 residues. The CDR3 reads CAWSQQGDGYTF. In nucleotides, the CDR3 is TGTGCCTGGAGTCAACAGGGAGATGGCTACACCTTC.

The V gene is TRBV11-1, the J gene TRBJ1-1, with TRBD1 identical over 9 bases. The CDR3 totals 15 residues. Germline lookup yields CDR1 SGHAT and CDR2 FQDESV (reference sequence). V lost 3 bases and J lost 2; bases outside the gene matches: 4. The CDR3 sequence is CASSFGTGINTEAFF. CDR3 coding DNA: TGTGCCAGCAGCTTCGGGACAGGGATTAACACTGAAGCTTTCTTT. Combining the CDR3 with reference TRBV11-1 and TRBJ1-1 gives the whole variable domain EAEVAQSPRYKITEKSQAVAFWCDPISGHATLYWYRQILGQGPELLVQFQDESVVDDSQLPKDRFSAERLKGVDSTLKIQPAELGDSAMYLCASSFGTGINTEAFFGQGTRLTVV.

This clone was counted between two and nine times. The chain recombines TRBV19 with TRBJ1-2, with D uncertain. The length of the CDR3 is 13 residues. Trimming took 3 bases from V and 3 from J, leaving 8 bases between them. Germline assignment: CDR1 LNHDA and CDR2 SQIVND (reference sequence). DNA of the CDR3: TGTGCCAGTAGTATCTCCGGGGACTATGGCTACACCTTC. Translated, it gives CASSISGDYGYTF. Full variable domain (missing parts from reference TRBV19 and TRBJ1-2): DGGITQSPKYLFRKEGQNVTLSCEQNLNHDAMYWYRQDPGQGLRLIYYSQIVNDFQKGDIAEGYSVSREKKESFPLTVTSAQKNPTAFYLCASSISGDYGYTFGSGTRLTVV.

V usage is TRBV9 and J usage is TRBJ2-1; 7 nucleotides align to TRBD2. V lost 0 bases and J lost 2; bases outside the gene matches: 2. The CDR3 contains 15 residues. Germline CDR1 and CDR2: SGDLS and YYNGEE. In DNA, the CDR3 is TGTGCCAGCAGCGTAGCGGGGGGTCCCTACAATGAGCAGTTCTTC. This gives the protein CASSVAGGPYNEQFF.

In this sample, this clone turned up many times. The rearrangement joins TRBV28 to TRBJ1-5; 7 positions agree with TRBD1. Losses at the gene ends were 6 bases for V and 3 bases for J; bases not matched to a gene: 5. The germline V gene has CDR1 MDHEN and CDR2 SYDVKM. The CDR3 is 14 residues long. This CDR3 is CASSTGQHNQPQHF. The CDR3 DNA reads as TGTGCCAGCAGCACGGGACAGCACAATCAGCCCCAGCATTTT.

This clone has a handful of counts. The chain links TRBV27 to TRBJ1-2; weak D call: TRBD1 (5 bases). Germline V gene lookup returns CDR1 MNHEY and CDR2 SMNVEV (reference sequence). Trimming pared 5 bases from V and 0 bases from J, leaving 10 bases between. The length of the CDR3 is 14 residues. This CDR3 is CASSPGSANYGYTF. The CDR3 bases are TGTGCCAGCAGTCCAGGGTCTGCTAACTATGGCTACACCTTC.

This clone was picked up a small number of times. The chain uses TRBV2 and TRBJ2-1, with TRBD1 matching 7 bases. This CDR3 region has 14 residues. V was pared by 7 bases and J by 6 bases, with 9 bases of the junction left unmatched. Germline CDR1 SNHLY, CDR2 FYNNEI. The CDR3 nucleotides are TGTGCCAGCACACCGACAGGGTTCCTCAATGAGCAGTTCTTC. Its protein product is CASTPTGFLNEQFF.